These 4 T cell receptor beta chains share one sample of origin, sequenced in a study of post-analysis software for immune sequencing data (dated by TCRdb to 2014 to 2015). What the research found in general, with its limitations: Patients showed significantly higher frequencies than controls for roughly 5 TRBV segments, among them TRBV5-6, TRBV5-1 and TRBV20-1.

Library method: PCR. Data came from an Illumina HiSeq 2500. To reduce PCR and sequencing biases, unique molecular identifiers were incorporated into the TCR beta cDNA libraries. TCRdb reprocessed the public reads (quality trimming at Q25 with fastp, clone calling with MiXCR) and kept in-frame beta chains. Every CDR3 protein is listed once, alongside the most common genes and DNA of its rows. Counted in this sample were over 300,000 distinct CDR3 sequences; less than 35% of them appeared once. The top ten clonotypes cover roughly an eighth of the sample. These receptors' targets are unknown. The sequencing input was blood. The receptors were gathered from a girl aged 5 to 17 with multiple sclerosis.

This clonotype was recorded a few times. This chain uses TRBV3-1 with TRBJ2-5, with TRBD1 matching over 8 bases. The germline V gene encodes CDR1 LGHDT and CDR2 YNNKEL (reference sequence). V lost 3 bases, J lost 2 bases, and 5 bases stayed unmatched. CDR3 length: 15 residues. The CDR3: CASSHWTGRQETQYF. DNA of the CDR3: TGTGCCAGCAGCCATTGGACAGGGAGACAAGAGACCCAGTACTTC.

This clonotype was seen only a few times. This sequence joins TRBV29-1 and TRBJ2-7; 8 bases agree with TRBD1. Germline values: CDR1 SQVTM, CDR2 ANQGSEA. Germline trimming cut 1 base from V and 2 bases from J; bases unmatched to any gene: 7. The CDR3 extends over 15 amino acids. CDR3 amino acids: CSVEVLGQGTYEQYF. CDR3 in DNA: TGCAGCGTTGAAGTCCTAGGACAGGGAACCTACGAGCAGTACTTC.

Note on this clonotype: Mismatch with germline at one junction end may stem from a read error. The chain uses TRBV7-8 and TRBJ2-1; D ambiguous. The CDR3 is 12 amino acids. Per the germline V gene, CDR1 is SGHVS and CDR2 is FQNEAQ. The DNA for the CDR3 is TGTGTCAGCAGCTTCATGATGGGTAAGGGGTTCTTC. Translation gives CVSSFMMGKGFF.

This clonotype was counted only a few times. The chain recombines TRBV5-8 with TRBJ2-5; D ambiguous. This CDR3 is 13 amino acids long. Trimming removed 1 base from V and 1 base from J, with 5 bases in between. Germline CDR1 SGHTS, CDR2 YDEGEE. CDR3 sequence reads: CASSLIFQETQYF. The CDR3 DNA reads as TGTGCCAGCAGCTTGATTTTCCAAGAGACCCAGTACTTC.